The 27 T cell receptor beta chains below all came from one sample that was sequenced in a study of spatial heterogeneity in lung cancer. TCRdb called the 5' RACE reads again in MiXCR, with one record for every CDR3 protein. The sample includes just under 45,000 distinct CDR3 sequences, 20% to 25% of them seen just once. The time point is: blood at routine non-recurrence follow-up after resection. Sequencing was performed on PBMCs, taken at follow-up. These receptors came from a female donor with early-stage non-small cell lung cancer.

V and J are TRBV10-3 and TRBJ1-3; no definite D call. This CDR3 is built from 12 residues. V was cut by 6 bases and J by 1 base, with 4 bases left in between. Germline V gives CDR1 ENHRY, CDR2 SYGVKD. The CDR3 region has the DNA TGTGCCATCAGGGGTTCTGGAAACACCATATATTTT. Translated, it gives CAIRGSGNTIYF.

CDR3 sequence: CASSLNRVRENTEAFF. In nucleotides, the CDR3 is TGCGCCAGCAGCCTAAACAGGGTTAGGGAGAACACTGAAGCTTTCTTT. The chain joins TRBV5-1 to TRBJ1-1, with a weak D call TRBD1 (6 bases). The CDR3 is made up of 16 amino acids. Trimming took off 4 bases at V and 1 base at J, with 17 bases between the two ends. In germline, CDR1 is SGHRS, CDR2 YFSETQ.

The count of this clonotype is one. The chain recombines TRBV28 with TRBJ1-4; 7 nucleotides align to TRBD1. Germline assignment: CDR1 MDHEN and CDR2 SYDVKM. CDR3 length: 16 amino acids. V lost 6 bases and J lost 8; bases outside the gene matches: 15. The CDR3 DNA reads TGTGCCAGCAGGACCCTGGACAGGCTCCGGGGGGAAAAACTGTTTTTT. Its protein is CASRTLDRLRGEKLFF.

This rearrangement joins TRBV6-6 to TRBJ2-3, with TRBD2 identical over 7 bases. The CDR3 covers 13 residues. Trimming cost V 5 bases and J 10 bases; bases outside gene matches: 9. Germline loops: CDR1 MNHNY, CDR2 SVGAGI (reference sequence). CDR3 amino acids: CASSIDTGGSQYF. CDR3 sequence (DNA): TGTGCCAGCAGTATCGACACGGGAGGATCGCAGTATTTT.

The rearrangement joins TRBV9 to TRBJ2-3, with D uncertain. CDR1 SGDLS and CDR2 YYNGEE come from the germline V gene. The CDR3 consists of 14 residues. Between the trimmed V and J ends, which lost 0 bases and 5 bases, there was a span of 10 bases. CDR3 sequence reads: CASSVGSRVDTQYF. CDR3 sequence (DNA): TGTGCCAGCAGCGTAGGATCACGCGTAGATACGCAGTATTTT.

The V call is TRBV20-1, the J call TRBJ1-3; D ambiguous. The CDR3 consists of 13 residues. Deletions cut 0 bases from V and 8 bases from J, with 11 bases between. Germline V gene data show CDR1 as DFQATT and CDR2 as SNEGSKA (reference sequence). The CDR3 sequence: CSARDQRWDTIYF. The CDR3 DNA follows: TGCAGTGCTAGAGATCAACGGTGGGACACCATATATTTT.

This clonotype was seen more than once but under ten times. The V call is TRBV7-2, the J call TRBJ2-7; 12 bases fit TRBD2. The CDR3 spans 15 residues. CDR1 is SGHTA and CDR2 is FQGNSA in the germline V gene. V shed 2 bases, J shed 6 bases, and the junction held 5 bases outside the gene matches. The CDR3 protein is CASSLRLAGDPEQYF. For the CDR3, the DNA is TGTGCCAGCAGCTTAAGACTAGCGGGAGACCCCGAGCAGTACTTC.

This chain connects TRBV4-1 to TRBJ2-5, with 9 bases lining up with TRBD2. J was trimmed by 7 bases and V by 4 bases; bases with no gene match: 13. The CDR3 is made up of 16 amino acids. From germline, CDR1 is MGHRA and CDR2 YSYEKL. The CDR3 loop reads CASSLPLREGRGTQYF. The CDR3 region has the DNA TGCGCCAGCAGCCTCCCCCTGCGGGAGGGGAGGGGGACCCAGTACTTC.

At least ten counts were recorded for this clonotype. The chain joins TRBV14 to TRBJ2-3; D gene uncertain. V was shortened by 1 base and J by 11 bases, with 10 bases between the two germline ends. This CDR3 region has 12 residues. Looked up from germline, CDR1 is SGHDN and CDR2 is FVKESK. The chain's CDR3 is CASSQASVMQYF. CDR3 sequence (DNA): TGTGCCAGCAGCCAAGCGTCAGTAATGCAGTATTTT. The full variable domain, with the rest looked up from reference TRBV14 and TRBJ2-3, is EAGVTQFPSHSVIEKGQTVTLRCDPISGHDNLYWYRRVMGKEIKFLLHFVKESKQDESGMPNNRFLAERTGGTYSTLKVQPAELEDSGVYFCASSQASVMQYFGPGTRLTVL.

This clonotype has more than one count but fewer than ten. V usage is TRBV20-1 and J usage is TRBJ2-1; D call uncertain. CDR1 is DFQATT and CDR2 is SNEGSKA in the germline V gene (reference sequence). V shed 0 bases and J shed 8 bases, with 14 bases lying between them. CDR3 size: 14 residues. In DNA, the CDR3 is TGCAGTGCTAGAGAACAGATGCTGTCGGATGAGCAGTTCTTC. This gives the protein CSAREQMLSDEQFF.

In this sample, this clonotype turned up many times. The chain has TRBV21-1 and TRBJ1-5; the table's D call, TRBD1, was not checked against the DNA. TRBV21-1 is a pseudogene segment. The CDR3 is 17 residues long. In DNA form, the CDR3 reads TGTGCCAGCAGCAAACCCCACCAGGGGGATAGCAATCAGCCCCAGCATTTT. It specifies CASSKPHQGDSNQPQHF.

This clonotype was detected ten times or more. The rearrangement uses TRBV18 and TRBJ2-1; either TRBD1 or TRBD2 may fit D (5 bases each). V lost 1 base and J lost 5, with 6 bases in between. Germline CDR1 and CDR2: KGHSH and LQKENI. CDR3 length equals 13 residues. The CDR3 nucleotides are TGTGCCAGCTCACCACTGGGGGACAATGAGCAGTTCTTC. This encodes CASSPLGDNEQFF.

This clonotype was picked up a small number of times. The chain uses TRBV7-8 and TRBJ1-5; the match to TRBD1 covers 10 bases. The V gene end was trimmed by 5 bases and the J gene end by 9 bases; junction bases not matched to a gene: 10. The germline V gene encodes CDR1 SGHVS and CDR2 FQNEAQ. The CDR3 is made up of 15 amino acids. Here the CDR3 DNA reads TGTGCCAGCAGCGCCATATGGGGACAGGGGAGGCCCCAGCATTTT. Amino acid sequence: CASSAIWGQGRPQHF.

This clonotype has at least ten counts. The CDR3 nucleotides are TGTGCCATCAGTACCCATTTCAATTCACCCCTCCACTTT. The encoded protein is CAISTHFNSPLHF. V gene TRBV10-3 combines with J gene TRBJ1-6; D gene uncertain. The germline V and J ends were trimmed by 5 bases and 7 bases, with 9 bases remaining between them. The CDR3 is made up of 13 amino acids. Germline CDR1 reads ENHRY; CDR2 reads SYGVKD.

In regard to this clonotype: A read error may explain this, as a much larger clone is one base away. In this CDR3 the conserved last residue, phenylalanine or tryptophan, is missing, so a read error is likely. The CDR3 DNA follows: TGTGCCAGCAGCTTAGCTCTCGCGGGAGGCCCCCTGCAGTACTCC. Its translation is CASSLALAGGPLQYS. The chain carries TRBV7-9 and TRBJ2-7; TRBD2 agrees at 8 bases. With 0 bases clipped from V and 9 bases from J, the junction kept 10 bases outside the gene matches. This CDR3 is 15 amino acids long. Germline V gives CDR1 SEHNR, CDR2 FQNEAQ (reference sequence).

This clonotype was seen only a few times. The chain couples TRBV7-9 to TRBJ1-1; possible D gene TRBD1, 5 bases. CDR3 length: 15 residues. V dropped 5 bases and J dropped 1 base, with 14 bases sitting between them. Germline-derived CDR1 and CDR2 are SEHNR and FQNEAQ (reference sequence). This CDR3 is CASSRIGVGNTEAFF. In DNA form, the CDR3 reads TGTGCCAGCAGCCGCATAGGGGTTGGGAACACTGAAGCTTTCTTT.

This clonotype was detected many times. The chain combines TRBV3-1 with TRBJ2-7, with TRBD2 matching over 7 bases. Trimming took 8 bases from V and 0 from J; bases not matched to a gene: 13. The CDR3 is 16 amino acids. Germline CDR1 is LGHDT and CDR2 is YNNKEL (reference sequence). The CDR3 nucleotides are TGTGCCAGCGCCGTGGAGCGGGGAATGAACTCCTACGAGCAGTACGTC. It specifies CASAVERGMNSYEQYV.

This sequence joins TRBV7-3 and TRBJ1-3; 9 nucleotides align to TRBD1. V lost 5 bases, J lost 2 bases, and 4 bases stayed unmatched. The CDR3 is 15 residues long. CDR1 and CDR2 (germline): SGHTA, FQGTGA. The DNA of the CDR3 is TGTGCCAGCAGCCCAGGGACAGGGCCTGGAAACACCATATATTTT. This codes for CASSPGTGPGNTIYF.

This clonotype was seen a handful of times. This chain connects TRBV23-1 to TRBJ1-4, with D tentatively TRBD1 (5 bases). TRBV23-1 carries the ORF label, with uncertain function. The V end lost 0 bases, the J end lost 5 bases, and 19 bases lay between the germline ends. This CDR3 is built from 18 residues. Written as DNA, the CDR3 is TGCGCCAGCAGTCAATCGCCAGGGCTCCTGGAACAGAATGAAAAACTGTTTTTT. Translated, it gives CASSQSPGLLEQNEKLFF.

This chain uses TRBV20-1 with TRBJ2-2; unclear D gene. This CDR3 is 15 amino acids long. Germline CDR1 DFQATT, CDR2 SNEGSKA (reference sequence). With 0 bases removed from V and 4 bases from J, the gap between germline ends came to 12 bases. The chain's CDR3 is CSARDIRRGTGELFF. The CDR3 region has the DNA TGCAGTGCTAGAGATATTAGGCGTGGCACCGGGGAGCTGTTTTTT.

The rearrangement joins TRBV5-1 to TRBJ2-4; D possibly corresponds to TRBD1 (5 bases). CDR3 length: 17 amino acids. Germline V lookup: CDR1 SGHRS, CDR2 YFSETQ. V was shortened by 6 bases and J by 5 bases, with 24 bases between the two germline ends. DNA of the CDR3: TGCGCCAGCACTTTTAACCCACCCGGAACAGGAGAAAACATTCAGTACTTC. As protein: CASTFNPPGTGENIQYF.

V gene TRBV5-1 combines with J gene TRBJ1-5; a possible D gene is TRBD1 (5 bases). Trimming removed 4 bases from V and 0 bases from J, with 11 bases in between. The CDR3 totals 15 residues. Germline CDR1 and CDR2: SGHRS and YFSETQ. This CDR3 reads CASSPTGNSNQPQHF. The CDR3 DNA is TGCGCCAGCAGCCCTACAGGAAATAGCAATCAGCCCCAGCATTTT.

This chain joins TRBV20-1 and TRBJ2-3; TRBD1 matches 7 bases. V gave up 2 bases and J gave up 1 base; unmatched junction bases: 0. The CDR3 is 13 residues long. CDR1 DFQATT and CDR2 SNEGSKA come from the germline V gene (reference sequence). The CDR3 protein is CSARTGGTDTQYF. DNA for the CDR3: TGCAGTGCTAGAACAGGGGGCACAGATACGCAGTATTTT.

This clonotype was observed a few times. The chain couples TRBV29-1 to TRBJ2-7; possibly TRBD2 for D (5 bases). This CDR3 comprises 14 residues. Germline V gene data show CDR1 as SQVTM and CDR2 as ANQGSEA. V was trimmed by 6 bases and J by 2 bases, leaving 17 bases between them. The CDR3 spells CSVTPDSRAYEQYV. The CDR3 coding sequence is TGCAGCGTCACGCCGGACTCCCGCGCCTACGAGCAGTACGTC.

The chain employs TRBV12-5 and TRBJ2-5; 7 bases are shared with TRBD1. Germline CDR1 is LGHNT and CDR2 is FRNRAP. J gave up 4 bases and V 2 bases, and 10 bases lay outside the gene matches. CDR3 length: 16 amino acids. CDR3 nucleotide sequence: TGTGCTAGTGGTTTGCCTCGGGGCAGGGGGACAGAGACCCAGTACTTC. This encodes CASGLPRGRGTETQYF.

This clonotype was seen a few times. The rearrangement joins TRBV11-2 to TRBJ1-4; D not certain. The V end was cut by 6 bases, the J end by 8 bases, with 13 bases between. The CDR3 spans 13 residues. Per the germline V gene, CDR1 is SGHAT and CDR2 is FQNNGV. DNA of the CDR3: TGTGCCAGCAGGGGCAGATCGGGGGAAAAACTGTTTTTT. Translation gives CASRGRSGEKLFF.

In this sample, this clonotype turned up many times. The rearrangement joins TRBV29-1 to TRBJ2-5; D is uncertain. CDR1 and CDR2 from the germline V gene are SQVTM and ANQGSEA. This CDR3 is built from 13 residues. V lost 2 bases and J lost 6, with 13 bases in between. The CDR3 nucleotides are TGCAGCGTTGAATGGGAAAAGGGCCAGACCCAGTACTTC. It specifies CSVEWEKGQTQYF.